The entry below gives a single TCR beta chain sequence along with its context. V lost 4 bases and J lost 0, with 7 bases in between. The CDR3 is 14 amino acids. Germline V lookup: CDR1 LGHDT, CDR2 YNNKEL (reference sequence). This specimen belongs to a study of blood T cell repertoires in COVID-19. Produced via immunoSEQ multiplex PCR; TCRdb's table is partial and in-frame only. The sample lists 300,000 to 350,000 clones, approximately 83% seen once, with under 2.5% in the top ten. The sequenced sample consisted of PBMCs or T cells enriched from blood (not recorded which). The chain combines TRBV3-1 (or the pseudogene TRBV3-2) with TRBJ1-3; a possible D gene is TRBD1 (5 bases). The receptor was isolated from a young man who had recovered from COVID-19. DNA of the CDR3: TGTGCCAGCAGCCTTGACAGCTCTGGAAACACCATATATTTT. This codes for CASSLDSSGNTIYF.